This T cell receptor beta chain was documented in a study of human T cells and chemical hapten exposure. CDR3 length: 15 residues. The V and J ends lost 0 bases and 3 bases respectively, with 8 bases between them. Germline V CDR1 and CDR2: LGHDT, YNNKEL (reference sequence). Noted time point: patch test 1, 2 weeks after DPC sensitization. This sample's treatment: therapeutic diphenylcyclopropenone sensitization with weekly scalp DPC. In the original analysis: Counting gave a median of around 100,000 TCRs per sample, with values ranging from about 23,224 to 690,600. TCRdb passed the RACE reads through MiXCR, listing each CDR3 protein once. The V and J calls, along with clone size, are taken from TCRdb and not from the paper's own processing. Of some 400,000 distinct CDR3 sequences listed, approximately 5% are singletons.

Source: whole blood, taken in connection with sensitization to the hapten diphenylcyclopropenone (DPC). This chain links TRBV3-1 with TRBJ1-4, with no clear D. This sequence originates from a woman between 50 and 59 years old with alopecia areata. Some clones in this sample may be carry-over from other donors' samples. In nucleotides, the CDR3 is TGTGCCAGCAGCCAAGATGAACATCCTAATGAAAAACTGTTTTTT. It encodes CASSQDEHPNEKLFF. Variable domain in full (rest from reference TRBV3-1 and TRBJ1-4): DTAVSQTPKYLVTQMGNDKSIKCEQNLGHDTMYWYKQDSKKFLKIMFSYNNKELIINETVPNRFSPKSPDKAHLNLHINSLELGDSAVYFCASSQDEHPNEKLFFGSGTQLSVL.